This T cell receptor (beta chain) was sequenced in a study of blood T cells in healthy people across ages. Broader study findings: There were more naive CD4+ cells and higher diversity in long-lived donors than in aged donors. Leaving the PBMCs unsorted stopped any conclusive comparison of naive versus antigen-experienced cells.

After removal of 0 bases from V and 4 bases from J, the junction contained 5 bases not matched to a gene. The CDR3 has 14 amino acids. Germline CDR1 DFQATT, CDR2 SNEGSKA (reference sequence). The authors ran a second PCR of roughly 6 to 12 cycles using a sample-barcoded 5' primer and a J-beta primer mix. Researchers report that each sample yielded at least 3 million CDR3-containing paired-end reads. MiXCR, applied by TCRdb to the 5' RACE reads, yields one record per CDR3 protein. In the table there are 1.5 million or so distinct CDR3 sequences, approximately 40% of which are singletons. Turning to this clonotype: Its antigen is undetermined.

Sequenced sample: blood. This chain uses TRBV20-1 with TRBJ1-2; 7 bases are shared with TRBD1. The clonotype was recovered from a woman under 30 in good health. In nucleotides, the CDR3 is TGCAGTGCTAGAGATGAGGGGGCGGGCTATGGCTACACCTTC. Residues: CSARDEGAGYGYTF.